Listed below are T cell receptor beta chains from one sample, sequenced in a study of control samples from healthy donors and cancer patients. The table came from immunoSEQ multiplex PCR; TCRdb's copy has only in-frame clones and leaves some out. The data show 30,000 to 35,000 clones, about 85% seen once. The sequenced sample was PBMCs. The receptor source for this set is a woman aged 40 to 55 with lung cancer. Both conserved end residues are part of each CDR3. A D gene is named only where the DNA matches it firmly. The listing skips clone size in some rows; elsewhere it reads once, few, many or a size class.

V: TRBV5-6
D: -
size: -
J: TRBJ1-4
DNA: TGTGCCAGCAGCTTGGCGGGCAGGGGAAATGAAAAACTGTTTTTT
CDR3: CASSLAGRGNEKLFF

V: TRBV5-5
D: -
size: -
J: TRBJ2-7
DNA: TGTGCCACCCAGCTTGGTCCAGACTTGGACCACGAGCAGTACTTC
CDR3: CATQLGPDLDHEQYF

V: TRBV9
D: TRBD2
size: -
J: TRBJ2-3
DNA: TGTGCCAGCAGCGTAGTTCCCAGCGGGGGCACAGATACGCAGTATTTT
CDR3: CASSVVPSGGTDTQYF

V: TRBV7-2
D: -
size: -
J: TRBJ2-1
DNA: TGTGCCAGCAGCCTCGACCGCAATGAGCAGTTCTTC
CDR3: CASSLDRNEQFF

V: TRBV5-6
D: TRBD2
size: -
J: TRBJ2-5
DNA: TGTGCCAGCAGCTTGGAGCGGGGGACGTACCAAGAGACCCAGTACTTC
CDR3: CASSLERGTYQETQYF

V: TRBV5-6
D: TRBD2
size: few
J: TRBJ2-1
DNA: TGTGCCAGCAGCTTGGACCTTGGCGGGGGGGACGGTGAGCAGTTCTTC
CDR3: CASSLDLGGGDGEQFF

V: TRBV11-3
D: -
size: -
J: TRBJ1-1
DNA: TGTGCCAGCAGCCTTACAGTTAACACTGAAGCTTTCTTT
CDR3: CASSLTVNTEAFF

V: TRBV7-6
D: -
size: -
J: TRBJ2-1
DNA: TGTGCCAGCAGCTTAGTAGGAGGGGACGCCTACAATGAGCAGTTCTTC
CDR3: CASSLVGGDAYNEQFF

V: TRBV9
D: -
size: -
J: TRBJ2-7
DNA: TGTGCCAGCAGCGTAGATCCGAGCTCCTACGAGCAGTACTTC
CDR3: CASSVDPSSYEQYF

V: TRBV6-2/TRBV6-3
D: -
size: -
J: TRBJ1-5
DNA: TGTGCCAGCACCCCCCCGGGGAATGGCAATCAGCCCCAGCATTTT
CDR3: CASTPPGNGNQPQHF

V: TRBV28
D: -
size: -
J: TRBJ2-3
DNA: TGTGCCAGCAGTCCCTTCAGGGTGGATACGCAGTATTTT
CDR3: CASSPFRVDTQYF